The following is a T cell receptor (beta chain) sequence with its context. The sample belongs to a study of T cell repertoires in cytomegalovirus infection. TCRdb passed the reads through MiXCR, listing each CDR3 protein once. Of 300,000 or so distinct CDR3 sequences in the sample, roughly 25% were seen once. The clonotype comes from a human donor in good health (CMV status not recorded). Some clones in this sample may be carry-over from other donors' samples. The sample comprised PBMCs.

The CDR3 reads CSANHGGGRTDTQYF. As DNA, the CDR3 is TGCAGTGCTAATCACGGGGGGGGACGCACAGATACGCAGTATTTT. This rearrangement joins TRBV20-1 to TRBJ2-3; 8 positions match TRBD2. The germline gives CDR1 DFQATT, CDR2 SNEGSKA (reference sequence). This CDR3 spans 15 amino acids. V shed 4 bases, J shed 1 base, and the junction held 7 bases outside the gene matches.